This entry lists 20 T cell receptor beta chains sequenced from one sample in a study of blood T cell repertoires in COVID-19. Profiling relied on immunoSEQ multiplex PCR, and the TCRdb table lists in-frame clones only, not all of them. This sample carries roughly 170,000 clones, 82% of them seen once, and the ten largest clones take around 18%. Material for sequencing was PBMCs or T cells enriched from blood (not recorded which). The receptors derive from a man between 60 and 70 years old who had recovered from COVID-19.

The sample holds one count of this clone. The rearrangement uses TRBV7-3 and TRBJ2-5, with 7 bases fitting TRBD1. The J segment lost 7 bases and the V segment lost 4 bases, leaving 6 bases of the junction unmatched. This CDR3 region has 13 residues. The germline V gene has CDR1 SGHTA and CDR2 FQGTGA. CDR3 nucleotides: TGTGCCAGCAGCTCCGACAGGGCGTCGACCCAGTACTTC. This sequence encodes CASSSDRASTQYF.

The J gene is TRBJ1-2, the V gene TRBV2; 9 nucleotides match TRBD1. The CDR3 is 16 amino acids. CDR1 is SNHLY and CDR2 is FYNNEI in the germline V gene. With 10 bases clipped from V and 8 bases from J, the junction kept 20 bases outside the gene matches. CDR3 nucleotides: TGTGCCACAAGTCCGGGACAGGGATCGATAAGCGGGGGCTACACCTTC. Translated, it gives CATSPGQGSISGGYTF.

The chain recombines TRBV7-8 with TRBJ1-5, with 7 bases matching TRBD1. The CDR3 has 13 residues. Looked up from germline, CDR1 is SGHVS and CDR2 is FQNEAQ. V was clipped by 5 bases and J by 6 bases; unmatched bases: 4. The CDR3 sequence: CASSRQGLQPQHF. The DNA of the CDR3 is TGTGCCAGCAGCCGACAGGGACTTCAGCCCCAGCATTTT.

The rearrangement links TRBV27 to TRBJ2-1, with D tentatively TRBD1 (5 bases). The V gene lost 4 bases and the J gene lost 3 bases, with 7 bases spanning the gap. The CDR3 loop spans 13 amino acids. Germline loops: CDR1 MNHEY, CDR2 SMNVEV (reference sequence). This CDR3 is CASSWTSYNEQFF. The CDR3 DNA reads as TGTGCCAGCAGTTGGACAAGCTACAATGAGCAGTTCTTC.

V and J are TRBV10-3 and TRBJ2-3; 9 bases are a match to TRBD1. This CDR3 has 12 amino acids. From germline, CDR1 is ENHRY and CDR2 SYGVKD. The V segment lost 11 bases and the J segment 3 bases; nucleotides outside the gene matches: 3. The CDR3 region has the DNA TGTGCCGGACAGGGGCAGACAGATACGCAGTATTTT. Protein: CAGQGQTDTQYF.

The chain uses TRBV19 and TRBJ2-1; D is ambiguous. V lost 5 bases and J lost 8, with 22 bases in between. The length of the CDR3 is 16 residues. Germline loops: CDR1 LNHDA, CDR2 SQIVND (reference sequence). Written as DNA, the CDR3 is TGTGCCAGTAGTGACCCCCACCGGAGCAGTCGAGATGAGCAGTTCTTC. This sequence encodes CASSDPHRSSRDEQFF.

The V gene is TRBV18, the J gene TRBJ1-5; 11 positions match TRBD1. CDR1 is KGHSH and CDR2 is LQKENI in the germline V gene. This CDR3 is built from 15 residues. J was trimmed by 6 bases and V by 6 bases; bases with no gene match: 7. In DNA form, the CDR3 reads TGTGCCAGCTCGTGGGACAGGGGGACGAGTCAGCCCCAGCATTTT. Residues: CASSWDRGTSQPQHF.

The chain links TRBV5-1 to TRBJ1-1; unclear D gene. Germline-derived CDR1 and CDR2 are SGHRS and YFSETQ. This CDR3 has 16 residues. Trimming pared 4 bases from V and 1 base from J, leaving 17 bases between. The CDR3 nucleotides read TGCGCCAGCAGCCAGACACCTCCGGTGGGGAACACTGAAGCTTTCTTT. Amino acid sequence: CASSQTPPVGNTEAFF.

The chain links TRBV19 to TRBJ2-1, with a possible D match to TRBD2 (6 bases). Germline CDR1 LNHDA, CDR2 SQIVND (reference sequence). Trimming stripped 3 bases from V and 1 base from J, with 10 bases between. This CDR3 contains 15 residues. CDR3 protein: CASSIGGGSYNEQFF. DNA for the CDR3: TGTGCCAGTAGTATCGGGGGAGGATCCTACAATGAGCAGTTCTTC. The complete variable domain, with remaining parts taken from reference TRBV19 and TRBJ2-1, reads DGGITQSPKYLFRKEGQNVTLSCEQNLNHDAMYWYRQDPGQGLRLIYYSQIVNDFQKGDIAEGYSVSREKKESFPLTVTSAQKNPTAFYLCASSIGGGSYNEQFFGPGTRLTVL.

This clone has only a few counts. The chain couples TRBV19 to TRBJ2-2; 8 positions agree with TRBD1. Germline trimming cut 9 bases from V and 4 bases from J; bases unmatched to any gene: 7. The CDR3 length is 14 residues. Looked up from germline, CDR1 is LNHDA and CDR2 is SQIVND (reference sequence). CDR3 sequence reads: CASGVQGATGELFF. The CDR3 DNA sequence: TGTGCCAGCGGGGTGCAGGGGGCCACCGGGGAGCTGTTTTTT. Together with reference TRBV19 and TRBJ2-2, the CDR3 gives the full variable domain: DGGITQSPKYLFRKEGQNVTLSCEQNLNHDAMYWYRQDPGQGLRLIYYSQIVNDFQKGDIAEGYSVSREKKESFPLTVTSAQKNPTAFYLCASGVQGATGELFFGEGSRLTVL.

The J gene is TRBJ2-5, the V gene TRBV5-6, with TRBD1 identical over 9 bases. From germline, CDR1 is SGHDT and CDR2 YYEEEE. This CDR3 comprises 15 residues. V dropped 3 bases and J dropped 2; count of bases not matched to a gene: 5. CDR3 sequence (DNA): TGTGCCAGCAGCTGGTGGGGACAGGGACAAGAGACCCAGTACTTC. Its translation: CASSWWGQGQETQYF.

The V call is TRBV25-1, the J call TRBJ1-2; D not resolved. V gave up 9 bases and J gave up 3 bases, with 8 bases separating them. Germline V gives CDR1 MGHDK, CDR2 SYGVNS. This CDR3 spans 11 amino acids. This CDR3 reads CASSRDYGYTF. In nucleotides, the CDR3 is TGTGCCAGTAGCAGAGACTATGGCTACACCTTC.

The rearrangement links TRBV19 to TRBJ1-6; D is undetermined. V was shortened by 6 bases and J by 0 bases, with 9 bases between the two germline ends. Germline V gene data show CDR1 as LNHDA and CDR2 as SQIVND (reference sequence). CDR3 length: 15 residues. CDR3: CASRTSDSYNSPLHF. The DNA of the CDR3 is TGTGCCAGTAGAACTTCTGACTCCTATAATTCACCCCTCCACTTT. The complete variable domain, with remaining parts taken from reference TRBV19 and TRBJ1-6, reads DGGITQSPKYLFRKEGQNVTLSCEQNLNHDAMYWYRQDPGQGLRLIYYSQIVNDFQKGDIAEGYSVSREKKESFPLTVTSAQKNPTAFYLCASRTSDSYNSPLHFGNGTRLTVT.

V usage is TRBV25-1 and J usage is TRBJ2-1; TRBD1 is a possible D gene (5 bases). The length of the CDR3 is 18 residues. Germline loops: CDR1 MGHDK, CDR2 SYGVNS. The ends were cut back, 0 bases at V and 8 bases at J, with 23 bases in the middle. CDR3 DNA sequence: TGTGCCAGCAGTGAATACCCCCCCACAGGATTGGATGGATATGAGCAGTTCTTC. It specifies CASSEYPPTGLDGYEQFF.

The chain carries TRBV7-8 and TRBJ2-7, with 8 bases identical to TRBD1. Germline loops: CDR1 SGHVS, CDR2 FQNEAQ. With V trimmed by 5 bases and J by 5 bases, 5 bases remained unmatched. The CDR3 runs to 13 residues. CDR3 sequence reads: CASSQDRDHEQYF. DNA for the CDR3: TGTGCCAGCAGCCAGGACAGGGACCACGAGCAGTACTTC.

This clone came up a few times. CDR3 DNA: TGTGCCAGCGATTTCGCCTCGACAGGGGGCCGGGCTAATGAAAAACTGTTTTTT. Translation: CASDFASTGGRANEKLFF. The V and J genes are TRBV28 and TRBJ1-4; TRBD1 aligns across 10 bases. From germline, CDR1 is MDHEN and CDR2 SYDVKM. The CDR3 is 18 residues long. The ends lost 8 bases at V and 3 bases at J; junction bases unmatched: 15.

The chain joins TRBV5-1 to TRBJ1-5; D gene ambiguous. The germline gives CDR1 SGHRS, CDR2 YFSETQ. This CDR3 contains 15 residues. Trimming took off 0 bases at V and 1 base at J, with 8 bases between the two ends. DNA for the CDR3: TGCGCCAGCAGCTTGGGCCTGGAGAGCAATCAGCCCCAGCATTTT. It specifies CASSLGLESNQPQHF.

The chain joins TRBV2 to TRBJ2-1, with 11 bases that match TRBD2. The CDR3 covers 15 residues. Per germline, CDR1 SNHLY and CDR2 FYNNEI. The junction had 8 bases not matched to a gene; V was cut back by 4 bases and J by 9 bases. The CDR3 DNA sequence: TGTGCCAGCAGTGGTCTAGCGGGAGGAGCGGGTGAGCAGTTCTTC. Amino acid sequence: CASSGLAGGAGEQFF.

V usage is TRBV3-1 (or the pseudogene TRBV3-2) and J usage is TRBJ2-7; 7 nucleotides match TRBD1. With V trimmed by 4 bases and J by 3 bases, 6 bases remained unmatched. This CDR3 has 14 amino acids. Germline V gene data show CDR1 as LGHDT and CDR2 as YNNKEL (reference sequence). CDR3 in amino acids: CASSLRDRVYEQYF. The CDR3 DNA follows: TGTGCCAGCAGCCTTCGGGACAGAGTCTACGAGCAGTACTTC.

The chain couples TRBV4-1 to TRBJ1-5; unclear D gene. In germline, CDR1 is MGHRA, CDR2 YSYEKL. V was cut by 1 base and J by 3 bases, with 16 bases left in between. The CDR3 spans 17 residues. The CDR3 DNA sequence: TGCGCCAGCAGCCAAGTCGGAGGCAGGTCCCCCAATCAGCCCCAGCATTTT. Translation: CASSQVGGRSPNQPQHF.